The next 13 T cell receptor beta chains were all read from a single sample in a study of radiotherapy plus CTLA-4 blockade in lung cancer. Using immunoSEQ multiplex PCR, the repertoire was profiled, and TCRdb retains in-frame clones only, with some absent. Of around 56,000 clones listed, roughly four fifths are singletons. The sequencing here drew on peripheral blood, taken from a patient treated with radiotherapy plus ipilimumab. Receptors originate from a human donor with non-small cell lung cancer who had a complete response to radiotherapy plus ipilimumab.

Turning to this clone: Its ends do not fully match the called genes, so a read error is possible. The sample has other DNA sequences that encode this CDR3 too. The CDR3: CAISESGDKPLHF. The CDR3 DNA follows: TGTGCCATCAGTGAGTCAGGGGATAAGCCCCTCCACTTC. The rearrangement joins TRBV10-3 to TRBJ1-6; tentative D call: TRBD1 (5 bases). Per the germline V gene, CDR1 is ENHRY and CDR2 is SYGVKD. The CDR3 length is 13 residues.

The J gene is TRBJ2-3, the V gene TRBV14; D may be TRBD2 (6 bases). Trimming pared 2 bases from V and 6 bases from J, leaving 15 bases between. CDR1 SGHDN and CDR2 FVKESK come from the germline V gene. The CDR3 extends over 15 amino acids. CDR3 sequence (DNA): TGTGCCAGCAGCCAATCCCGGGACTGGCACGATACGCAGTATTTT. Translation: CASSQSRDWHDTQYF.

V usage is TRBV5-4 and J usage is TRBJ2-6; no clear D. The germline V gene has CDR1 SGHNT and CDR2 YYREEE (reference sequence). CDR3 size: 15 residues. Trimming shortened V by 0 bases and J by 2 bases, and 6 bases separated the two germline ends. Written as DNA, the CDR3 is TGTGCCAGCAGCTTGGGTGGAGCTGGGGCCAACGTCCTGACTTTC. Encoded protein: CASSLGGAGANVLTF.

This chain joins TRBV7-8 and TRBJ1-2; tentative D call: TRBD1 (5 bases). CDR1 and CDR2 (germline): SGHVS, FQNEAQ. The CDR3 extends over 15 amino acids. V lost 2 bases, J lost 0 bases, and 10 bases lay in between. CDR3 sequence (DNA): TGTGCCAGCAGCTTACGGACAAGTTCTAACTATGGCTACACCTTC. This sequence encodes CASSLRTSSNYGYTF.

The V gene is TRBV7-2, the J gene TRBJ2-2; 9 nucleotides match TRBD1. CDR1 SGHTA and CDR2 FQGNSA come from the germline V gene. The CDR3 is 17 amino acids. V trimming: 5 bases; J trimming: 0 bases; junction bases outside the gene matches: 7. The CDR3 loop reads CASSPGTGRSNTGELFF. CDR3 DNA: TGTGCCAGCAGCCCTGGGACAGGGAGATCGAACACCGGGGAGCTGTTTTTT. The variable domain in full, completed from reference TRBV7-2 and TRBJ2-2, reads GAGVSQSPSNKVTEKGKDVELRCDPISGHTALYWYRQSLGQGLEFLIYFQGNSAPDKSGLPSDRFSAERTGGSVSTLTIQRTQQEDSAVYLCASSPGTGRSNTGELFFGEGSRLTVL.

CDR3 sequence: CATSREGQGALGGYTF. CDR3 bases: TGTGCCACCAGCAGAGAAGGACAGGGGGCGTTAGGTGGCTACACCTTC. The chain employs TRBV15 and TRBJ1-2; TRBD1 agrees at 11 bases. Germline trimming cut 0 bases from V and 7 bases from J; bases unmatched to any gene: 7. CDR3 length equals 16 residues. Germline CDR1 is LNHNV and CDR2 is YYDKDF (reference sequence).

This sequence joins TRBV19 and TRBJ1-4; perhaps TRBD1 as D (5 bases). Germline assignment: CDR1 LNHDA and CDR2 SQIVND (reference sequence). The V gene lost 4 bases and the J gene lost 5 bases, with 14 bases spanning the gap. This CDR3 contains 15 residues. The CDR3 nucleotides are TGTGCCAGTAGTAAAGGGACGGGGGTGAATGAAAAACTGTTTTTT. The encoded protein is CASSKGTGVNEKLFF.

This chain joins TRBV7-9 and TRBJ2-2; D might be TRBD1 (6 bases). The germline CDR1 and CDR2 sequences are SEHNR and FQNEAQ (reference sequence). This CDR3 has 15 residues. V lost 2 bases and J 5 bases, leaving 12 bases between the germline ends. CDR3 region: CASSLRQGWTGELFF. CDR3 nucleotides: TGTGCCAGCAGCTTAAGGCAGGGGTGGACCGGGGAGCTGTTTTTT. The full variable domain, with the rest looked up from reference TRBV7-9 and TRBJ2-2, is DTGVSQNPRHKITKRGQNVTFRCDPISEHNRLYWYRQTLGQGPEFLTYFQNEAQLEKSRLLSDRFSAERPKGSFSTLEIQRTEQGDSAMYLCASSLRQGWTGELFFGEGSRLTVL.

V is TRBV30 and J is TRBJ1-5; TRBD1 agrees at 7 bases. After removal of 0 bases from V and 4 bases from J, the junction contained 12 bases not matched to a gene. The CDR3 has 17 residues. The germline V gene has CDR1 GTSNPN and CDR2 SVGIG (reference sequence). The DNA of the CDR3 is TGTGCCTGGAGTGTGGCGTATGGGACAGTGCTGAATCAGCCCCAGCATTTT. It is translated as CAWSVAYGTVLNQPQHF.

This sequence joins TRBV19 and TRBJ2-1; 10 nucleotides line up with TRBD2. This CDR3 is 16 amino acids long. Germline CDR1 LNHDA, CDR2 SQIVND (reference sequence). Trimming cost V 4 bases and J 12 bases; bases outside gene matches: 15. The CDR3 loop is CASSSTLAGALSGQFF. CDR3 in DNA: TGTGCCAGTAGTAGCACCCTAGCGGGGGCCCTCAGTGGGCAGTTCTTC.

This chain links TRBV9 with TRBJ1-2; D remains unclear. This CDR3 region has 20 residues. Trimming removed 0 bases from V and 0 bases from J, with 24 bases in between. Germline loops: CDR1 SGDLS, CDR2 YYNGEE. CDR3 region: CASSVEPPGRRPLANYGYTF. The CDR3 region has the DNA TGTGCCAGCAGCGTAGAGCCCCCAGGCAGGCGCCCTTTAGCTAACTATGGCTACACCTTC.

This chain joins TRBV6-1 and TRBJ2-7; 7 nucleotides match TRBD2. The germline gives CDR1 MNHNS, CDR2 SASEGT. The trim removed 3 bases at V and 6 bases at J, leaving 8 bases unmatched. This CDR3 is built from 14 residues. The CDR3, as DNA: TGTGCCAGCAGTGAGGGCTGGGGAGGGTCCGAGCAGTACTTC. Residues: CASSEGWGGSEQYF.

V and J are TRBV15 and TRBJ2-2, with 9 bases identical to TRBD1. The CDR3 spans 19 residues. Germline lookup yields CDR1 LNHNV and CDR2 YYDKDF (reference sequence). V was clipped by 1 base and J by 1 base; unmatched bases: 10. The CDR3 reads CATSRAPWGTGKNTGELFF. CDR3 nucleotides: TGTGCCACCAGCAGAGCCCCCTGGGGGACAGGGAAGAACACCGGGGAGCTGTTTTTT.